Below, one TCR beta chain is given with its context. This table comes from immunoSEQ multiplex PCR, and its TCRdb copy is limited to in-frame clones, with some not included. The sample comprises nearly 100,000 clones, approximately 84% of which are singletons, and 15% to 20% rests with the top ten. This CDR3 is 14 amino acids long. From germline, CDR1 is KGHSH and CDR2 LQKENI. V lost 6 bases, J lost 4 bases, and 7 bases stayed unmatched. This entry is derived from a study of blood T cell repertoires in COVID-19. This sequence joins TRBV18 and TRBJ1-2; TRBD1 aligns across 8 bases. This clonotype originated in a woman aged 55-75 years with acute or convalescent COVID-19. Source material: peripheral blood. This CDR3 is CASSLQGASYGYTF. CDR3 bases: TGTGCCAGCTCGTTGCAGGGGGCGTCCTATGGCTACACCTTC.